This TCR beta chain was retrieved from a study of blood T cell repertoires in COVID-19 (dated by TCRdb to the early 2020s). With regard to the full study: Samples from collaborators originated in the United States, Italy and Spain and spanned both the acute and convalescent phases of COVID-19. Where available, HLA class I and class II types were obtained from metadata supplied by the sample provider rather than from assay-based typing. The dataset comprised deeply sampled blood TCRbeta repertoires from subjects exposed to, actively infected with, or recovered from COVID-19. Samples were obtained from the ongoing ImmuneRACE study (first 160 participants) and from 1,254 subjects provided by 6 global collaborators. The material from the prospective study consisted of cDNA or gDNA derived from T cells, B-cell-depleted T cells, or PBMCs. The repertoires were released in a freely available public database meant as a resource for research on the immune response to SARS-CoV-2. The sample metadata nearly always contained a de-identified subject ID, COVID-19 status, age in years and sex. The full study reports these points: The quantity of clinical and demographic metadata differed by source and by participant and was supplied without curation.

The germline V gene gives CDR1 as SGDLS and CDR2 as YYNGEE. Trimming costs V 0 bases and J 1 base, and their ends lie 7 bases apart. The CDR3, from cysteine to phenylalanine, totals 14 residues. The entry retains the CDR3 DNA only, 42 bases that are in frame from base 1. TCRbeta CDR3 regions were amplified from genomic DNA by means of the immunoSEQ Assay, a bias-controlled multiplex PCR. Per the source publication's procedure: The number of nucleated cells in each sample was estimated from the amplification of reference gene primers within the assay. To quantify the absolute abundance of each unique TCRbeta CDR3 rearrangement, sequence reads were collapsed and filtered. Productive Simpson clonality was computed per sample as the square root of Simpson's diversity index over productive rearrangements. TCRdb stores this immuneACCESS table with in-frame sequences only. Part of the clones is absent; in the studies checked, under half of the shortfall reflects unresolved V genes, and no reason is known for the rest. V, J and clone size are taken as reported in that table, and D and trimming were inferred from the DNA itself. This sample holds about 440,000 clones; approximately 90% were observed only once. The top ten hold approximately 2% of the sample.

As to this clone: It has no known antigen specificity. No base qualities exist here, and no much larger clone lies one base off it. The same CDR3 is also encoded by other DNA sequences in this sample.

Enrolling through a virtual design, the prospective study's participants ranged in age from about 18 to 100 years and lived across 24 United States geographic areas. In the prospective study, participants were assigned to cohorts based on the clinical history participants reported in a screening survey and a study questionnaire. Mobile phlebotomists in the prospective study collected whole blood, serum and a nasopharyngeal or oropharyngeal swab from every participant. Prospective study participants could optionally give additional blood draws and questionnaires over a roughly 2-month period. Blood samples from the prospective study were shipped frozen or at room temperature prior to DNA extraction.

Sequenced sample: PBMCs or T cells enriched from blood (not recorded which). The chain is encoded by TRBV9 joined to TRBJ1-1; no D segment can be confidently identified. The source of this sequence is a woman between 18 and 29 years old with acute COVID-19. The DNA sequence is as follows: TGTGCCAGCAGCGTAGAGGCAGGGAACACTGAAGCTTTCTTT. It translates to CASSVEAGNTEAFF.